This record concerns one TCR beta chain sequence. The sample comes from a study of blood T cell repertoires in COVID-19. Across the study: The samples span acute and convalescent COVID-19 from the United States, Italy and Spain. T cells, B-cell-depleted T cells, or PBMCs supplied cDNA or gDNA.

Profiling relied on immunoSEQ multiplex PCR, and the TCRdb table lists in-frame clones only, not all of them. The top ten clones hold 3% to 3.5% of a sample with 130,000 or so clones, approximately 83% of them seen once. This CDR3 has 17 amino acids. With 3 bases clipped from V and 6 bases from J, the junction kept 11 bases outside the gene matches. Germline V gene sequence: CDR1 SGDLS, CDR2 YYNGEE. Source material: peripheral blood. This TCR was recovered from a woman older than 75 with acute or convalescent COVID-19. The chain uses TRBV9 and TRBJ2-1, with TRBD1 identical over 11 bases. The CDR3 sequence: CASSAQEAGTGGNEQFF. The CDR3 coding sequence is TGTGCCAGCAGCGCGCAAGAAGCCGGGACAGGGGGCAATGAGCAGTTCTTC.